This TCR beta chain was sequenced for a study of blood T cell repertoires in COVID-19 (TCRdb year 2020). At the level of the whole study: Samples from collaborators originated in the United States, Italy and Spain and spanned both the acute and convalescent phases of COVID-19. Sample metadata almost always included a de-identified subject ID, COVID-19 status, age in years and sex. Where HLA class I and class II types were available, the types were taken from metadata supplied by the sample provider, not from assay-based typing. Deeply sampled blood TCRbeta repertoires from subjects exposed to, actively infected with, or recovered from COVID-19 were included in the dataset. A freely available public database, intended as a resource for researchers studying the immune response to SARS-CoV-2, is where the repertoires were released. The material from the prospective study consisted of cDNA or gDNA derived from T cells, B-cell-depleted T cells, or PBMCs. Samples were obtained from the ongoing ImmuneRACE study (first 160 participants) and from about 1,300 subjects provided by 6 global collaborators. Results the study describes overall, beyond this receptor: How much clinical and demographic metadata was included differed by source and by participant, and the metadata was provided uncurated.

The collaborating institutions used their own protocols to collect whole blood in K2EDTA tubes. For TCRbeta analysis, collaborators shipped samples in one of three forms: frozen whole blood, isolated PBMCs, or DNA extracted from either of those sample types. The CDR3 measures 14 amino acids from cysteine to phenylalanine. The DNA shown is the 42-base CDR3, in frame from base 1. The CDR1 and CDR2 encoded by the germline V gene are MGHRA and YSYEKL. V is cut by 0 bases and J by 14 bases, and the space between the germline ends is 14 bases. TCRbeta CDR3 regions were amplified from genomic DNA by means of the immunoSEQ Assay, a bias-controlled multiplex PCR. The paper's processing steps were these. Within the assay, amplification of reference gene primers was used to estimate how many nucleated cells each sample contained. To quantify the absolute abundance of each unique TCRbeta CDR3 rearrangement, sequence reads were collapsed and filtered. For each sample, productive Simpson clonality was calculated by taking the square root of Simpson's diversity index across productive rearrangements. TCRdb provides this immuneACCESS table in a form limited to in-frame rearrangements. Some clones are lacking; in checked studies, under half of them reflect an unresolved V gene, and why the rest are absent is not known. Clonal size and the V and J genes are those of that table, whereas D and trimming came from the DNA. Within this sample are some 60,000 clones, with around 86% of them counted one time only. Of the sample, roughly 12% is held by the ten largest clones.

This clone has a count of ten or more. Its specific antigen is unknown. Per-base qualities were not stored, and no clone one base away is much larger. The rearrangement joined TRBV4-1 to TRBJ1-6; the D gene is not confidently resolved. The origin of this receptor is a human donor in a cohort sampled during active COVID-19. Sequenced input: peripheral blood. This receptor has the CDR3 CASSQDNSRSTLHF. The nucleotide sequence reads as follows: TGCGCCAGCAGCCAAGATAATAGTAGGAGCACCCTCCACTTT.